This entry lists 16 T cell receptor beta chains sequenced from one sample in a study of T cells in narcolepsy. Sequencing was performed with immunoSEQ multiplex PCR; in TCRdb, only in-frame clones are kept and a portion is missing. The data show about 15,000 clones, roughly 85% seen once. Input material: memory (CD45RA-) CD4+ T cells from blood. The receptors were sampled from a human donor in good health.

The chain links TRBV10-1 to TRBJ2-3; TRBD2 matches 8 bases. The CDR3 spans 15 residues. V shed 4 bases, J shed 4 bases, and the junction held 7 bases outside the gene matches. From germline, CDR1 is WNHNN and CDR2 SYGVQD (reference sequence). The CDR3 protein is CASSGSGRGADTQYF. The CDR3 region has the DNA TGCGCCAGCAGTGGGAGCGGGAGAGGCGCAGATACGCAGTATTTT.

This clone is a singleton in its sample. V is TRBV2 and J is TRBJ2-5; 9 nucleotides match TRBD2. The J call may not be correct, given that the DNA end is closer to TRBJ2-7. There are 16 residues in the CDR3. CDR1 SNHLY and CDR2 FYNNEI come from the germline V gene. CDR3 in DNA: TGTGCCAGCAGTGAAGGTGGAGCGACTAGCGGCTACGAGCAGTACTTC. Translating gives CASSEGGATSGYEQYF.

This chain uses TRBV7-2 with TRBJ2-3, with 9 bases lining up with TRBD2. The V segment lost 3 bases and the J segment 2 bases; nucleotides outside the gene matches: 3. Germline CDR1 reads SGHTA; CDR2 reads FQGNSA. The CDR3 consists of 15 residues. CDR3 sequence: CASSLGTSYTDTQYF. For the CDR3, the DNA is TGTGCCAGCAGCTTGGGGACTAGCTACACAGATACGCAGTATTTT.

The chain joins TRBV19 to TRBJ1-3, with D hard to call. CDR1 and CDR2 (germline): LNHDA, SQIVND (reference sequence). V was trimmed by 0 bases and J by 5 bases, leaving 5 bases between them. The CDR3 contains 13 residues. DNA for the CDR3: TGTGCCAGTAGTATAGATGGAAGAAACACCATATATTTT. This translates into CASSIDGRNTIYF.

This chain's CDR3 is CASSVGQLSGNTIYF. The CDR3 nucleotides are TGTGCCAGCAGCGTAGGGCAGCTCTCTGGAAACACCATATATTTT. The chain has TRBV9 and TRBJ1-3; D is undetermined. The CDR3 runs to 15 residues. Germline-derived CDR1 and CDR2 are SGDLS and YYNGEE. V dropped 0 bases and J dropped 0 bases, with 7 bases sitting between them.

J is TRBJ2-3 and V is TRBV18, with D hard to call. Between the trimmed V and J ends, which lost 1 base and 3 bases, there was a span of 8 bases. CDR1 is KGHSH and CDR2 is LQKENI in the germline V gene. CDR3 size: 14 residues. The CDR3 sequence is CASSPRMATDTQYF. The CDR3 nucleotides are TGTGCCAGCTCACCACGAATGGCGACAGATACGCAGTATTTT.

V is TRBV29-1 and J is TRBJ2-5; 8 nucleotides align to TRBD2. V trimming: 7 bases; J trimming: 7 bases; junction bases outside the gene matches: 17. Germline V gives CDR1 SQVTM, CDR2 ANQGSEA. The CDR3 spans 15 residues. The CDR3 loop reads CSGVGSARGAGTQYF. The CDR3 bases are TGCAGCGGTGTTGGCTCCGCGCGGGGGGCGGGGACCCAGTACTTC.

This chain connects TRBV19 to TRBJ1-2; 7 bases fit TRBD1. This CDR3 comprises 15 residues. Germline lookup yields CDR1 LNHDA and CDR2 SQIVND (reference sequence). Germline trimming cut 3 bases from V and 6 bases from J; bases unmatched to any gene: 10. CDR3 DNA sequence: TGTGCCAGTAGTATCGGGGACAGAGGAGGCGATGGCTACACCTTC. This gives the protein CASSIGDRGGDGYTF.

The CDR3 sequence: CATSRDTEGQETQYF. DNA for the CDR3: TGTGCCACCAGCAGAGATACGGAGGGGCAAGAGACCCAGTACTTC. The chain combines TRBV15 with TRBJ2-5; possible D gene TRBD2, 6 bases. Per the germline V gene, CDR1 is LNHNV and CDR2 is YYDKDF (reference sequence). The CDR3 is 15 amino acids. V was shortened by 0 bases and J by 2 bases, with 10 bases between the two germline ends.

This chain links TRBV18 with TRBJ1-5, with 8 positions matching TRBD1. This CDR3 region has 15 residues. Trimming cost V 5 bases and J 7 bases; bases outside gene matches: 10. Germline V lookup: CDR1 KGHSH, CDR2 LQKENI. The CDR3 coding sequence is TGTGCCAGCTCAAGCACAGGGGGGGTGGAGCAGCCCCAGCATTTT. It codes for CASSSTGGVEQPQHF. Using reference TRBV18 and TRBJ1-5 for the parts outside the CDR3, the full variable domain is NAGVMQNPRHLVRRRGQEARLRCSPMKGHSHVYWYRQLPEEGLKFMVYLQKENIIDESGMPKERFSAEFPKEGPSILRIQQVVRGDSAAYFCASSSTGGVEQPQHFGDGTRLSIL.

This clone has a handful of counts. This chain joins TRBV19 and TRBJ1-1; D unclear. The V gene's germline CDR1 is LNHDA and CDR2 SQIVND (reference sequence). The V gene lost 5 bases and the J gene lost 3 bases, with 10 bases spanning the gap. CDR3 length equals 13 residues. The DNA for the CDR3 is TGTGCCAGTAGTTCCCTGGGCCACACTGAAGCTTTCTTT. Residues: CASSSLGHTEAFF.

The chain couples TRBV2 to TRBJ1-2, with D possibly TRBD1 on 6 matching bases. Germline CDR1 reads SNHLY; CDR2 reads FYNNEI. This CDR3 contains 15 residues. Trimming shortened V by 3 bases and J by 0 bases, and 11 bases separated the two germline ends. This CDR3 reads CASSDGPGANYGYTF. The CDR3 nucleotides read TGTGCCAGCAGTGACGGACCAGGGGCTAACTATGGCTACACCTTC.

V usage is TRBV7-2 and J usage is TRBJ1-1; D is ambiguous. Deletions cut 5 bases from V and 0 bases from J, with 10 bases between. CDR3 length equals 14 residues. Germline values: CDR1 SGHTA, CDR2 FQGNSA. The CDR3 here is CASSPLGLNTEAFF. Written as DNA, the CDR3 is TGTGCCAGCAGCCCCCTAGGGTTGAACACTGAAGCTTTCTTT.

The genes are TRBV5-1 and TRBJ2-7, with D possibly matching TRBD1 (7 bases). V was shortened by 4 bases and J by 6 bases, with 14 bases between the two germline ends. The CDR3 extends over 13 amino acids. Germline values: CDR1 SGHRS, CDR2 YFSETQ. The CDR3 here is CASSRVQGGEQYF. Here the CDR3 DNA reads TGCGCCAGCAGCCGGGTGCAGGGGGGCGAGCAGTACTTC.

This clone was found a few times. V is TRBV6-6 and J is TRBJ2-1, with D possibly matching TRBD2 (5 bases). CDR3 length equals 14 residues. The germline V and J ends were trimmed by 0 bases and 5 bases, with 8 bases remaining between them. Germline-derived CDR1 and CDR2 are MNHNY and SVGAGI (reference sequence). CDR3 nucleotide sequence: TGTGCCAGCAGTTACTCGGGAGTCCACAATGAGCAGTTCTTC. Amino acids: CASSYSGVHNEQFF.

V usage is TRBV18 and J usage is TRBJ1-1; 9 bases line up with TRBD1. The CDR3 loop spans 14 amino acids. Per the germline V gene, CDR1 is KGHSH and CDR2 is LQKENI. Losses at the gene ends were 6 bases for V and 10 bases for J; bases not matched to a gene: 12. For the CDR3, the DNA is TGTGCCAGCTCTCCGACAGGACAGGGGCTACCAGCTTTCTTT. It specifies CASSPTGQGLPAFF.